This T cell receptor beta chain was captured in a study of blood T cells in healthy people across ages. It was with a sample-barcoded 5' primer and a J-beta primer mix that a second PCR of roughly 6 to 12 cycles was run. TCRdb re-called the 5' RACE reads through MiXCR, storing one row per CDR3 protein. Of some 1.4 million distinct CDR3 sequences listed, 40% to 50% are singletons. Germline loops: CDR1 SEHNR, CDR2 FQNEAQ (reference sequence). V was cut by 5 bases and J by 5 bases, with 16 bases left in between. The CDR3 is 15 residues long. Sequenced material: blood. The V gene is TRBV7-9, the J gene TRBJ2-1, with D possibly being TRBD1 (6 bases). The receptor was isolated from a woman under 30 in good health. The CDR3 sequence: CASSQPGGQNNEQFF. DNA for the CDR3: TGTGCCAGCAGCCAACCTGGGGGACAAAACAATGAGCAGTTCTTC. Full variable domain (rest looked up from reference TRBV7-9 and TRBJ2-1): DTGVSQNPRHKITKRGQNVTFRCDPISEHNRLYWYRQTLGQGPEFLTYFQNEAQLEKSRLLSDRFSAERPKGSFSTLEIQRTEQGDSAMYLCASSQPGGQNNEQFFGPGTRLTVL.